Shown below are 23 T cell receptor beta chains from a single sample sequenced in a study of CD8 T cells in Susac syndrome. RNA was extracted with the RNeasy kit, and a quantity of about 0.45 to 1 ug was reverse transcribed using random hexamers. TCRdb reprocessed the immunoSEQ multiplex PCR reads via MiXCR and lists one record per CDR3 protein. The sample contains a few hundred thousand distinct CDR3 sequences, about 90% of which appear only once. Sequenced: CD8+ T cells from PBMCs. Receptors were obtained from a human donor with multiple sclerosis.

This chain links TRBV11-2 with TRBJ2-2; D might be TRBD1 or TRBD2, each matching 6 bases. The CDR3 spans 16 residues. Germline assignment: CDR1 SGHAT and CDR2 FQNNGV. Deletions cut 4 bases from V and 7 bases from J, with 19 bases between. CDR3 coding DNA: TGTGCCAGCAGCTCCCCTTGGGGGGCAGACGGCGGGGAGCTGTTTTTT. It specifies CASSSPWGADGGELFF. The full variable domain, rest sourced from reference TRBV11-2 and TRBJ2-2, is EAGVAQSPRYKIIEKRQSVAFWCNPISGHATLYWYQQILGQGPKLLIQFQNNGVVDDSQLPKDRFSAERLKGVDSTLKIQPAKLEDSAVYLCASSSPWGADGGELFFGEGSRLTVL.

The V call is TRBV14, the J call TRBJ2-3, with D possibly TRBD2 on 7 matching bases. Trimming cost V 5 bases and J 2 bases, with 20 bases left between them. This CDR3 has 17 residues. CDR1 is SGHDN and CDR2 is FVKESK in the germline V gene. DNA for the CDR3: TGTGCCAGCAGCTGGACAGAGGGAGGGTTATTCACAGATACGCAGTATTTT. Translation: CASSWTEGGLFTDTQYF.

This clonotype occurred once. The rearrangement links TRBV7-9 to TRBJ1-1; maybe TRBD1 (6 bases). Trimming pared 2 bases from V and 7 bases from J, leaving 14 bases between. There are 14 residues in the CDR3. Germline V gives CDR1 SEHNR, CDR2 FQNEAQ (reference sequence). CDR3 nucleotides: TGTGCCAGCAGCTTACGTGACAGGCCTTTTGAAGCTTTCTTT. Translated: CASSLRDRPFEAFF.

The chain links TRBV9 to TRBJ2-1, with D uncertain. Germline CDR1 and CDR2: SGDLS and YYNGEE. With 4 bases removed from V and 6 bases from J, the gap between germline ends came to 11 bases. The CDR3 is made up of 13 amino acids. The CDR3 here is CASSPPSSNEQFF. CDR3 coding DNA: TGTGCCAGCAGCCCTCCCTCATCCAATGAGCAGTTCTTC. The full variable domain, completed using reference TRBV9 and TRBJ2-1, is DSGVTQTPKHLITATGQRVTLRCSPRSGDLSVYWYQQSLDQGLQFLIQYYNGEERAKGNILERFSAQQFPDLHSELNLSSLELGDSALYFCASSPPSSNEQFFGPGTRLTVL.

This clonotype was recorded a few times. The chain joins TRBV4-1 to TRBJ2-1; TRBD1 matches at 9 bases. Germline CDR1 MGHRA, CDR2 YSYEKL. V was clipped by 4 bases and J by 2 bases; unmatched bases: 6. The CDR3 extends over 16 amino acids. The CDR3 coding sequence is TGCGCCAGCAGCCTTCGACAGGGGGAGGCCTACAATGAGCAGTTCTTC. This encodes CASSLRQGEAYNEQFF.

The chain has TRBV3-1 and TRBJ2-6; D unclear. Between the trimmed V and J ends, which lost 4 bases and 4 bases, there was a span of 11 bases. This CDR3 contains 15 residues. The germline V gene has CDR1 LGHDT and CDR2 YNNKEL (reference sequence). CDR3 sequence: CASSPLRPGANVLTF. Here the CDR3 DNA reads TGTGCCAGCAGCCCCTTAAGGCCCGGGGCCAACGTCCTGACTTTC. The variable domain in full, completed from reference TRBV3-1 and TRBJ2-6, reads DTAVSQTPKYLVTQMGNDKSIKCEQNLGHDTMYWYKQDSKKFLKIMFSYNNKELIINETVPNRFSPKSPDKAHLNLHINSLELGDSAVYFCASSPLRPGANVLTFGAGSRLTVL.

The table lists this clonotype with a count of one. This chain joins TRBV19 and TRBJ1-2; 9 bases are a match to TRBD1. Per the germline V gene, CDR1 is LNHDA and CDR2 is SQIVND (reference sequence). V was clipped by 7 bases and J by 2 bases; unmatched bases: 2. The CDR3 covers 13 residues. CDR3 loop: CASIGTGNYGYTF. CDR3 nucleotide sequence: TGTGCCAGTATCGGGACAGGGAACTATGGCTACACCTTC.

The chain carries TRBV7-9 and TRBJ2-7; unclear D gene. Germline CDR1 reads SEHNR; CDR2 reads FQNEAQ (reference sequence). The CDR3 loop spans 16 amino acids. Deletions cut 0 bases from V and 2 bases from J, with 14 bases between. The chain's CDR3 is CASSLAANEFTYEQYF. CDR3 nucleotides: TGTGCCAGCAGCTTAGCAGCGAATGAATTTACCTACGAGCAGTACTTC.

The V call is TRBV27, the J call TRBJ2-1; a weak D match, TRBD1 (6 bases). Deletions cut 5 bases from V and 8 bases from J, with 10 bases between. Germline CDR1 and CDR2: MNHEY and SMNVEV (reference sequence). The CDR3 consists of 12 residues. DNA for the CDR3: TGTGCCAGCAGTGGGGGCCGGGATGAGCAGTTCTTC. Its protein is CASSGGRDEQFF.

The gene calls are TRBV5-6 and TRBJ2-7; maybe TRBD2 (5 bases). There are 16 residues in the CDR3. Trimming stripped 0 bases from V and 2 bases from J, with 15 bases between. Germline V gene sequence: CDR1 SGHDT, CDR2 YYEEEE. The CDR3: CASSLGPGSGAYEQYF. CDR3 DNA sequence: TGTGCCAGCAGCTTGGGACCCGGATCCGGGGCCTACGAGCAGTACTTC.

The table lists this clonotype with a count of one. The rearrangement uses TRBV12-3 or TRBV12-4 and TRBJ1-5; D is unclear. The V gene lost 2 bases and the J gene lost 5 bases, with 19 bases spanning the gap. CDR3 length: 17 amino acids. The CDR3 nucleotides are TGTGCCAGCAGTTTAAAGGTTGCCTGGCAGAGTGATCAGCCCCAGCATTTT. Amino acids: CASSLKVAWQSDQPQHF.

The chain joins TRBV19 to TRBJ2-7, with D hard to call. This CDR3 comprises 14 residues. The germline gives CDR1 LNHDA, CDR2 SQIVND (reference sequence). The V and J ends lost 5 bases and 7 bases respectively, with 18 bases between them. The CDR3 nucleotides are TGTGCCAGTAGTTCCACTGGGCCATCTACGGAGCAGTACTTC. Encoded protein: CASSSTGPSTEQYF.

The chain combines TRBV19 with TRBJ2-5; TRBD1 matches 7 bases. The CDR3 contains 16 residues. V trimming: 0 bases; J trimming: 3 bases; junction bases outside the gene matches: 7. CDR1 and CDR2 (germline): LNHDA, SQIVND (reference sequence). Here the CDR3 DNA reads TGTGCCAGTAGTATAGATCATAAGACAGGGAAAGAGACCCAGTACTTC. This encodes CASSIDHKTGKETQYF.

J is TRBJ2-5 and V is TRBV15, with D hard to call. The CDR3 consists of 11 residues. Deletions cut 0 bases from V and 4 bases from J, with 0 bases between. Germline V CDR1 and CDR2: LNHNV, YYDKDF (reference sequence). CDR3 coding DNA: TGTGCCACCAGCAGAGAAGAGACCCAGTACTTC. Translating it yields CATSREETQYF.

The gene calls are TRBV30 and TRBJ1-2, with D unclear. With 6 bases removed from V and 4 bases from J, the gap between germline ends came to 18 bases. The CDR3 consists of 14 residues. CDR1 and CDR2 from the germline V gene are GTSNPN and SVGIG (reference sequence). For the CDR3, the DNA is TGTGCCTGCTTCGCTCGTATTAGGACCTATGGCTACACCTTC. Amino acid sequence: CACFARIRTYGYTF.

V usage is TRBV27 and J usage is TRBJ1-2; 10 nucleotides line up with TRBD1. V was pared by 2 bases and J by 6 bases, with 6 bases of the junction left unmatched. Germline loops: CDR1 MNHEY, CDR2 SMNVEV (reference sequence). The CDR3 extends over 15 amino acids. The CDR3 DNA reads TGTGCCAGCAGTTTAACAGGGGGGACAGGGGATGGCTACACCTTC. Its translation is CASSLTGGTGDGYTF.

V is TRBV7-9 and J is TRBJ1-4; 9 nucleotides agree with TRBD1. The length of the CDR3 is 13 residues. Looked up from germline, CDR1 is SEHNR and CDR2 is FQNEAQ (reference sequence). V gave up 6 bases and J gave up 8 bases; unmatched junction bases: 4. CDR3 sequence reads: CASRTGGDEKLFF. Here the CDR3 DNA reads TGTGCCAGCAGGACAGGGGGAGACGAAAAACTGTTTTTT.

The V call is TRBV20-1, the J call TRBJ2-7, with TRBD2 matching over 8 bases. The CDR3 is made up of 15 amino acids. The J segment lost 0 bases and the V segment lost 3 bases, leaving 7 bases of the junction unmatched. Germline V CDR1 and CDR2: DFQATT, SNEGSKA (reference sequence). The CDR3 reads CSASQLAVSSYEQYF. The CDR3 region has the DNA TGCAGTGCTAGTCAACTAGCGGTGAGCTCCTACGAGCAGTACTTC.

This clonotype was picked up one time. The V gene is TRBV29-1, the J gene TRBJ2-7, with D perhaps being TRBD1 or TRBD2 (5 bases each). V was cut by 4 bases and J by 5 bases, with 12 bases left in between. The germline V gene has CDR1 SQVTM and CDR2 ANQGSEA. This CDR3 region has 12 residues. The chain's CDR3 is CSVARGADEQYF. For the CDR3, the DNA is TGCAGCGTTGCTCGAGGGGCCGACGAGCAGTACTTC.

The CDR3 DNA reads as TGCAGCGTTGAACCCGCGTGGACAGATTCCTACGGACACGGCTACACCTTC. Its translation: CSVEPAWTDSYGHGYTF. V is TRBV29-1 and J is TRBJ1-2, with a tentative D call TRBD1 (6 bases). Deletions cut 2 bases from V and 8 bases from J, with 27 bases between. CDR3 length equals 17 residues. Germline-derived CDR1 and CDR2 are SQVTM and ANQGSEA. The full variable domain, in which reference TRBV29-1 and TRBJ1-2 provide the parts outside the CDR3, is SAVISQKPSRDICQRGTSLTIQCQVDSQVTMMFWYRQQPGQSLTLIATANQGSEATYESGFVIDKFPISRPNLTFSTLTVSNMSPEDSSIYLCSVEPAWTDSYGHGYTFGSGTRLTVV.

This chain links TRBV4-1 with TRBJ2-1; 10 bases match TRBD2. The length of the CDR3 is 15 residues. V shed 0 bases and J 10 bases; nucleotides not matched to a gene: 6. CDR1 is MGHRA and CDR2 is YSYEKL in the germline V gene. CDR3 protein: CASSQDLTSGIEQFF. CDR3 sequence (DNA): TGCGCCAGCAGCCAAGATCTAACTAGCGGGATCGAGCAGTTCTTC.

This clonotype was seen a few times. The genes are TRBV5-6 and TRBJ2-7; D is undetermined. Germline-derived CDR1 and CDR2 are SGHDT and YYEEEE. V lost 0 bases and J 3 bases, leaving 4 bases between the germline ends. The CDR3 extends over 12 amino acids. This CDR3 reads CASSLGIYEQYF. CDR3 coding DNA: TGTGCCAGCAGCTTGGGCATCTACGAGCAGTACTTC.

The V call is TRBV27, the J call TRBJ2-3; 7 bases match TRBD1. J lost 3 bases, V lost 6 bases, and 6 bases had no gene match. There are 14 residues in the CDR3. The V gene's germline CDR1 is MNHEY and CDR2 SMNVEV (reference sequence). CDR3 amino acids: CASSWLRGTDTQYF. CDR3 nucleotide sequence: TGTGCCAGCAGCTGGCTCAGGGGGACAGATACGCAGTATTTT.